A selection of T cell receptor beta chains follows, all from one sample in a study of T cell responses to AZD1222 COVID-19 vaccine. Sequencing was performed with immunoSEQ multiplex PCR; in TCRdb, only in-frame clones are kept and a portion is missing. The sample has 100,000 to 120,000 clones; roughly 80% are singletons. Material: peripheral blood, obtained on day 0 of AZD1222 vaccination. All receptors come from an adult in good health. The CDR3 runs from the conserved cysteine through the conserved F or W. The D gene is left open where the match is weak. A clone size is listed for some rows: how often the clone was seen (once, few, many), or a class if it is expanded.

j_call: TRBJ1-2
v_call: TRBV3-1/TRBV3-2
d_call: NA
clone_size: NA
cdr3_aa: CASSQEWEGNYGYTF
cdr3_nt: TGTGCCAGCAGCCAAGAATGGGAGGGGAACTATGGCTACACCTTC

j_call: TRBJ1-1
v_call: TRBV19
d_call: NA
clone_size: NA
cdr3_aa: CASSSRRGDEAFF
cdr3_nt: TGTGCCAGTAGTTCCCGACGGGGGGATGAAGCTTTCTTT

j_call: TRBJ2-7
v_call: TRBV9
d_call: NA
clone_size: NA
cdr3_aa: CASSRTVNYEQYF
cdr3_nt: TGTGCCAGCAGCCGGACAGTAAACTACGAGCAGTACTTC

j_call: TRBJ2-7
v_call: TRBV6-6
d_call: TRBD1
clone_size: NA
cdr3_aa: CASTGTGVEQYF
cdr3_nt: TGTGCCAGTACCGGGACAGGGGTCGAGCAGTACTTC

j_call: TRBJ2-3
v_call: TRBV7-2
d_call: TRBD2
clone_size: NA
cdr3_aa: CASSLGLAGDTQYF
cdr3_nt: TGTGCCAGCAGCTTAGGACTAGCGGGGGATACGCAGTATTTT

j_call: TRBJ2-7
v_call: TRBV7-3
d_call: TRBD1
clone_size: NA
cdr3_aa: CASRKGQGASEQYF
cdr3_nt: TGTGCCAGCAGAAAAGGACAGGGGGCCTCCGAGCAGTACTTC

j_call: TRBJ1-4
v_call: TRBV15
d_call: TRBD1
clone_size: NA
cdr3_aa: CATSGGQGFSNEKLFF
cdr3_nt: TGTGCCACCAGCGGCGGACAGGGTTTTAGTAATGAAAAACTGTTTTTT

j_call: TRBJ1-2
v_call: TRBV19
d_call: TRBD1
clone_size: NA
cdr3_aa: CASSAQRSGTGPGYTF
cdr3_nt: TGTGCCAGTAGTGCACAACGGTCGGGGACAGGGCCTGGCTACACCTTC

j_call: TRBJ2-5
v_call: TRBV7-2
d_call: TRBD2
clone_size: NA
cdr3_aa: CASSWGLVGTQYF
cdr3_nt: TGTGCCAGCAGCTGGGGACTAGTAGGGACCCAGTACTTC

j_call: TRBJ2-7
v_call: TRBV7-2
d_call: NA
clone_size: NA
cdr3_aa: CASSLGGGFYEQYF
cdr3_nt: TGTGCCAGCAGCTTAGGGGGCGGCTTCTACGAGCAGTACTTC

j_call: TRBJ1-2
v_call: TRBV19
d_call: TRBD1
clone_size: NA
cdr3_aa: CASRDRGVGYTF
cdr3_nt: TGTGCCAGTCGAGACAGGGGGGTTGGCTACACCTTC

j_call: TRBJ2-3
v_call: TRBV15
d_call: NA
clone_size: NA
cdr3_aa: CATSTGAGDTQYF
cdr3_nt: TGTGCCACCAGCACAGGGGCCGGAGATACGCAGTATTTT

j_call: TRBJ2-2
v_call: TRBV4-1
d_call: TRBD2
clone_size: once
cdr3_aa: CASSQLGLEAGELFF
cdr3_nt: TGCGCCAGCAGCCAGCTGGGACTAGAAGCCGGGGAGCTGTTTTTT